The rows below give T cell receptor beta chains drawn from one sample of a study of PD-1 blockade in classical Hodgkin lymphoma. Generated by immunoSEQ multiplex PCR, the TCRdb table keeps only in-frame clones and is missing some. The sample carries more than 11,000 clones, roughly 86% recorded once. The sample here was peripheral blood mononuclear cells (PBMCs), taken at baseline. Every receptor here comes from a human donor with classical Hodgkin lymphoma. Each CDR3 is given with its conserved first and last residue. The order of the fields is V gene, J gene, clone size, D gene, CDR3 DNA, CDR3 protein. D genes are given only for firm matches. Where a row states a size, it is once, few, many or the class of an expanded clone; other rows omit it.

v_gene: TRBV4-1
j_gene: TRBJ2-7
abundance: NA
d_gene: TRBD2
CDR3nt: TGCGCCAGCAGCGGAAGCGGGGGCTACGAGCAGTACTTC
CDR3aa: CASSGSGGYEQYF

v_gene: TRBV10-1
j_gene: TRBJ2-1
abundance: NA
d_gene: NA
CDR3nt: TGCGCCAGCAGTGGGTACAGGGGGGGGAATGAGCAGTTCTTC
CDR3aa: CASSGYRGGNEQFF

v_gene: TRBV5-1
j_gene: TRBJ1-2
abundance: NA
d_gene: TRBD1
CDR3nt: TGCGCCAGCAGCACCACCGGGACAGGGAGAGCCACCTTC
CDR3aa: CASSTTGTGRATF

v_gene: TRBV4-1
j_gene: TRBJ2-1
abundance: NA
d_gene: NA
CDR3nt: TGCGCCAGCAGCCAAGATATTGAGCAGTTCTTC
CDR3aa: CASSQDIEQFF

v_gene: TRBV29-1
j_gene: TRBJ2-1
abundance: few
d_gene: NA
CDR3nt: TGCAGCGTTGTACTCCTCGACTACAATGAGCAGTTCTTC
CDR3aa: CSVVLLDYNEQFF

v_gene: TRBV4-2
j_gene: TRBJ1-5
abundance: NA
d_gene: NA
CDR3nt: TGTGCCAGCAGCGCGGGACCGGGAGGAGGGAAGCCCCAGCATTTT
CDR3aa: CASSAGPGGGKPQHF

v_gene: TRBV5-4
j_gene: TRBJ2-5
abundance: NA
d_gene: NA
CDR3nt: TGTGCCAGCAGCCCGGTACAGGGTTTCGAGACCCAGTACTTC
CDR3aa: CASSPVQGFETQYF

v_gene: TRBV7-2
j_gene: TRBJ2-7
abundance: NA
d_gene: NA
CDR3nt: TGTGCCAGCAGCTTATCCGGCCAAAGCTCCTACGAGCAGTACTTC
CDR3aa: CASSLSGQSSYEQYF

v_gene: TRBV29-1
j_gene: TRBJ2-3
abundance: NA
d_gene: NA
CDR3nt: TGCAGCGTTGGGCGGAGACAAACTAGCACAGATACGCAGTATTTT
CDR3aa: CSVGRRQTSTDTQYF

v_gene: TRBV19
j_gene: TRBJ1-1
abundance: NA
d_gene: NA
CDR3nt: TGTGCCAGTAGTATGATTCTTCGGGGGCGAAATAGGACTGAAGCTTTCTTT
CDR3aa: CASSMILRGRNRTEAFF

v_gene: TRBV14
j_gene: TRBJ2-3
abundance: NA
d_gene: NA
CDR3nt: TGTGCCAGCAGCCAACAGGCAAGAGATACGCAGTATTTT
CDR3aa: CASSQQARDTQYF

v_gene: TRBV27
j_gene: TRBJ2-7
abundance: NA
d_gene: NA
CDR3nt: TGTGCCAGCAGTTTGCCGACAGGTTTAGGCGAGCAGTACTTC
CDR3aa: CASSLPTGLGEQYF

v_gene: TRBV18
j_gene: TRBJ1-2
abundance: NA
d_gene: NA
CDR3nt: TGTGCCAGCTCACCAGGAGGGGGAGGAAACTATGGCTACACCTTC
CDR3aa: CASSPGGGGNYGYTF

v_gene: TRBV4-3
j_gene: TRBJ2-3
abundance: NA
d_gene: TRBD2
CDR3nt: TGCGCCAGCAGCCCGCGGGAGGACACCGACACAGATACGCAGTATTTT
CDR3aa: CASSPREDTDTDTQYF

v_gene: TRBV30
j_gene: TRBJ2-5
abundance: NA
d_gene: NA
CDR3nt: TGTGCCTCCCTTGATGGCCAAGAGACCCAGTACTTC
CDR3aa: CASLDGQETQYF

v_gene: TRBV6-1
j_gene: TRBJ1-6
abundance: NA
d_gene: NA
CDR3nt: TGTGCCAGCAGTGAAAACATCTTCTCCTATAATTCACCCCTCCACTTT
CDR3aa: CASSENIFSYNSPLHF

v_gene: TRBV27
j_gene: TRBJ1-6
abundance: few
d_gene: NA
CDR3nt: TGTGCCAGCAGTTTGGAGCATACTAATTCACCCCTCCACTTT
CDR3aa: CASSLEHTNSPLHF

v_gene: TRBV6-4
j_gene: TRBJ2-3
abundance: NA
d_gene: TRBD2
CDR3nt: TGTGCCAGCAGTGACTCGACTAGCGGGGGGGCCGATACGCAGTATTTT
CDR3aa: CASSDSTSGGADTQYF

v_gene: TRBV5-1
j_gene: TRBJ1-2
abundance: NA
d_gene: NA
CDR3nt: TGCGCCAGCAGCTCGGGTGGGGTCTATGGCTACACCTTC
CDR3aa: CASSSGGVYGYTF

v_gene: TRBV12-5
j_gene: TRBJ1-3
abundance: NA
d_gene: NA
CDR3nt: TGTGCTAGTGGTGGTTTCAGAAACACCATATATTTT
CDR3aa: CASGGFRNTIYF

v_gene: TRBV19
j_gene: TRBJ2-6
abundance: NA
d_gene: TRBD1
CDR3nt: TGTGCCAGTCGGGACAGGGGGCGCCGTAACTCGGGGGCCAACGTCCTGACTTTC
CDR3aa: CASRDRGRRNSGANVLTF

v_gene: TRBV29-1
j_gene: TRBJ2-1
abundance: once
d_gene: NA
CDR3nt: TGCAGCGTACTCGGGAGCTCCTACAATGAGCAGTTCTTC
CDR3aa: CSVLGSSYNEQFF

v_gene: TRBV7-6
j_gene: TRBJ2-1
abundance: NA
d_gene: TRBD2
CDR3nt: TGTGCCAGCAGCCAATCGTCGGGACTAGCAGCCAATGAGCAGTTCTTC
CDR3aa: CASSQSSGLAANEQFF

v_gene: TRBV5-1
j_gene: TRBJ2-3
abundance: once
d_gene: NA
CDR3nt: TGCGCCAGCAGCCGGGGCGGGACCAGCACAGATACGCAGTATTTT
CDR3aa: CASSRGGTSTDTQYF